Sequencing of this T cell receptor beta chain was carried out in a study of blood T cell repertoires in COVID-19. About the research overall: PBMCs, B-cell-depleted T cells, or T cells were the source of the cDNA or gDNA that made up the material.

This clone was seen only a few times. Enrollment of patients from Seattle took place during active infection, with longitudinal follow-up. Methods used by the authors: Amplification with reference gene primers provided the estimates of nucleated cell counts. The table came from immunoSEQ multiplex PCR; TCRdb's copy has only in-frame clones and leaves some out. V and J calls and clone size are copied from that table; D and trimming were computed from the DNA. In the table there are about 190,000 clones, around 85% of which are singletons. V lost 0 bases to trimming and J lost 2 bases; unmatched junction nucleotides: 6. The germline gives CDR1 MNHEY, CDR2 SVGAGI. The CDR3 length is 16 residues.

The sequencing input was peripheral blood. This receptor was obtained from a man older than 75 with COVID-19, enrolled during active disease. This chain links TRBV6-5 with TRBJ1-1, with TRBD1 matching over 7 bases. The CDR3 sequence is CASSYSRQGPNTEAFF. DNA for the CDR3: TGTGCCAGCAGTTACTCCAGACAGGGCCCTAACACTGAAGCTTTCTTT.